The TCR beta chain under discussion was sequenced for a study of T cell responses to AZD1222 COVID-19 vaccine. Comments on this clone: The antigen remains unidentified.

Using immunoSEQ multiplex PCR, the repertoire was profiled, and TCRdb retains in-frame clones only, with some absent. The profile covers about 140,000 clones, with approximately 92% appearing a single time and 6% to 7% taken by the ten largest. Whole-study findings and limits: The span of vaccine-associated CD4 TCRs extended across spike, with dominance at 160-218 and 743-854. Samples come after the peak T cell response, not at day 14. Unmutated variant regions are reportedly targeted by nearly half of spike-specific TCRs.

The germline V gene has CDR1 LNHNV and CDR2 YYDKDF (reference sequence). This CDR3 is 12 amino acids long. V lost 5 bases to trimming and J lost 6 bases, with 8 bases between them. This sample comprised peripheral blood, obtained 28 days after the second AZD1222 dose. This clonotype was obtained from an adult who received the AZD1222 COVID-19 vaccine. The gene calls are TRBV15 and TRBJ1-5, with D uncertain. The DNA for the CDR3 is TGTGCCACCAGCGGGATGGGTCAGCCCCAGCATTTT. Translating it yields CATSGMGQPQHF.